Shown below are 12 T cell receptor beta chains from a single sample sequenced in a study of T cell repertoires in cytomegalovirus infection. TCRdb reanalysed the reads using MiXCR and keeps one entry per CDR3 protein. The repertoire consists of about 920,000 distinct CDR3 sequences, with more than 25% occurring once and the leading ten covering over 13%. Antigen specificity for these receptors is unknown. Specimen: cultured CD8+ T cells from PBMCs, collected from culture after CMV antigen stimulation. The receptors were sampled from a human donor in good health (CMV status not recorded). Some clones in this sample may be carry-over from other donors' samples.

This clonotype was found a few times. V gene TRBV7-8 combines with J gene TRBJ2-1; TRBD2 matches 9 bases. The V and J ends lost 2 bases and 7 bases, in that order; junction bases with no gene match: 9. From germline, CDR1 is SGHVS and CDR2 FQNEAQ. The CDR3 consists of 16 residues. The CDR3 loop is CASSLFRAGGPNEQFF. The CDR3 DNA reads TGTGCCAGCAGCTTATTTAGGGCGGGGGGGCCAAATGAGCAGTTCTTC.

The gene calls are TRBV27 and TRBJ2-1; TRBD1 matches 10 bases. The CDR3 is 15 amino acids. The germline V gene has CDR1 MNHEY and CDR2 SMNVEV (reference sequence). The V segment lost 4 bases and the J segment 7 bases; nucleotides outside the gene matches: 7. The CDR3, as DNA: TGTGCCAGCAGTTCCTGGGGACAGGGGAGGAATGAGCAGTTCTTC. Its translation: CASSSWGQGRNEQFF.

The V and J genes are TRBV11-2 and TRBJ1-1; 7 bases align to TRBD1. This CDR3 region has 15 residues. Trimming removed 1 base from V and 10 bases from J; junction bases left unmatched: 12. Germline loops: CDR1 SGHAT, CDR2 FQNNGV. CDR3 sequence reads: CASSLVKQGPQGAFF. CDR3 DNA: TGTGCCAGCAGCTTAGTTAAACAGGGGCCCCAAGGAGCTTTCTTT. Supplemented by reference TRBV11-2 and TRBJ1-1, the full variable domain reads EAGVAQSPRYKIIEKRQSVAFWCNPISGHATLYWYQQILGQGPKLLIQFQNNGVVDDSQLPKDRFSAERLKGVDSTLKIQPAKLEDSAVYLCASSLVKQGPQGAFFGQGTRLTVV.

The sample holds a few counts of this clonotype. The chain has TRBV12-3 or TRBV12-4 and TRBJ1-1; D is uncertain. V was shortened by 3 bases and J by 14 bases, with 13 bases between the two germline ends. This CDR3 contains 11 residues. CDR3 in amino acids: CASSFGPLSFF. The CDR3 DNA sequence: TGTGCCAGCAGTTTTGGTCCCCTTTCGTTCTTT.

This clonotype was found many times. The chain has TRBV7-6 and TRBJ1-2, with no clear D. The CDR3 is 14 residues long. Trimming removed 2 bases at V and 0 bases at J, with 7 bases between. Germline V CDR1 and CDR2: SGHVS, FNYEAQ. The CDR3 DNA sequence: TGTGCCAGCAGCTTAACAAGAGCTAACTATGGCTACACCTTC. Amino acids: CASSLTRANYGYTF.

This clonotype was counted many times. The chain is built from TRBV7-6 and TRBJ1-2; a possible D gene is TRBD1 (5 bases). Germline assignment: CDR1 SGHVS and CDR2 FNYEAQ. The CDR3 covers 13 residues. Trimming pared 4 bases from V and 4 bases from J, leaving 10 bases between. The CDR3 DNA is TGTGCCAGCAGCTGGGGGATTGCCTATGGCTACACCTTC. Its translation is CASSWGIAYGYTF.

The rearrangement joins TRBV27 to TRBJ2-1; D not resolved. Trimming removed 6 bases at V and 7 bases at J, with 10 bases between. CDR1 and CDR2 (germline): MNHEY, SMNVEV (reference sequence). This CDR3 spans 12 amino acids. The CDR3 reads CASSNSRNEQFF. In DNA form, the CDR3 reads TGTGCCAGCAGCAACAGCAGGAATGAGCAGTTCTTC.

This chain links TRBV28 with TRBJ1-4; 9 positions match TRBD1. Germline CDR1 is MDHEN and CDR2 is SYDVKM. The CDR3 runs to 16 residues. The ends lost 7 bases at V and 0 bases at J; junction bases unmatched: 6. The DNA for the CDR3 is TGTGCCAGCACCACGGACAGGGGCGCAACTAATGAAAAACTGTTTTTT. Protein sequence: CASTTDRGATNEKLFF.

Many counts were recorded for this clonotype. The V gene is TRBV7-8, the J gene TRBJ2-1, with TRBD1 as a possible D gene (5 bases). Germline CDR1 SGHVS, CDR2 FQNEAQ. The V gene lost 7 bases and the J gene lost 10 bases, with 14 bases spanning the gap. The CDR3 runs to 12 residues. The CDR3 DNA follows: TGTGCCAGCACCCTAGGTGGGGCAGAGCAGTTCTTC. It specifies CASTLGGAEQFF.

This clonotype has a count of ten or more. The J gene is TRBJ2-5, the V gene TRBV6-6; TRBD2 aligns across 11 bases. Germline CDR1 MNHNY, CDR2 SVGAGI (reference sequence). The CDR3 loop spans 17 amino acids. The V and J ends lost 5 bases and 2 bases, in that order; junction bases with no gene match: 10. The CDR3, as DNA: TGTGCCAGCAGTCTAAGACTAGCGGGGACCATTCAAGAGACCCAGTACTTC. It codes for CASSLRLAGTIQETQYF.

The DNA of the CDR3 is TGTGCCAGCAGCGTACGGGAAGGCGGCTACACCTTC. It codes for CASSVREGGYTF. The V call is TRBV9, the J call TRBJ1-2; D uncertain. The germline CDR1 and CDR2 sequences are SGDLS and YYNGEE. Trimming left V 1 base short and J 8 bases short, with 9 bases between. The CDR3 contains 12 residues.

The chain links TRBV5-1 to TRBJ1-1; 10 bases map to TRBD1. This CDR3 comprises 17 residues. V was clipped by 2 bases and J by 0 bases; unmatched bases: 7. CDR1 and CDR2 from the germline V gene are SGHRS and YFSETQ. In DNA, the CDR3 is TGCGCCAGCAGCTTCCCGGGACAGGGGCGTATGAACACTGAAGCTTTCTTT. Translated: CASSFPGQGRMNTEAFF.